This passage covers 11 T cell receptor beta chains from one sample sequenced in a study of blood T cell repertoires in COVID-19. Profiled with immunoSEQ multiplex PCR; TCRdb holds only in-frame clones, not every one. The repertoire has 200,000 to 250,000 clones, nearly 90% of them found once; the top ten carry roughly 12%. Sequencing was carried out using peripheral blood. These receptors were obtained from a woman between 18 and 29 years old who had recovered from COVID-19.

This chain connects TRBV4-3 to TRBJ2-7; 7 nucleotides line up with TRBD1. Trimming at V came to 3 bases and at J to 3 bases, leaving 8 bases not matched to a gene. The CDR3 is made up of 15 amino acids. In germline, CDR1 is LGHNA, CDR2 YSLEER. CDR3 sequence (DNA): TGCGCCAGCAGCCAGACGCCGGGACAGATCTACGAGCAGTACTTC. Amino acids: CASSQTPGQIYEQYF.

This clone was seen only a few times. The chain links TRBV25-1 to TRBJ2-1, with 12 bases lining up with TRBD2. CDR1 and CDR2 (germline): MGHDK, SYGVNS. CDR3 length: 15 residues. The trim removed 8 bases at V and 7 bases at J, leaving 9 bases unmatched. The CDR3 nucleotides are TGTGCCAGCGATCCTTCCGGGACTAGCGGGAATGAGCAGTTCTTC. Translation: CASDPSGTSGNEQFF.

This clone was found a few times. J is TRBJ1-5 and V is TRBV7-2, with D perhaps TRBD1 (5 bases). The CDR3 totals 13 residues. V dropped 5 bases and J dropped 5 bases, with 10 bases sitting between them. Per germline, CDR1 SGHTA and CDR2 FQGNSA. The DNA for the CDR3 is TGTGCCAGCAGCCCGGACACCCATCAGCCCCAGCATTTT. As protein: CASSPDTHQPQHF.

The sample holds one count of this clone. The rearrangement uses TRBV24-1 and TRBJ1-1; 7 nucleotides agree with TRBD1. This CDR3 region has 15 residues. Trimming cost V 7 bases and J 1 base; bases outside gene matches: 8. Germline V gene sequence: CDR1 KGHDR, CDR2 SFDVKD. CDR3 sequence reads: CATRSNRGPNTEAFF. The CDR3 region has the DNA TGTGCCACCAGATCGAACAGGGGCCCGAACACTGAAGCTTTCTTT.

The chain recombines TRBV2 with TRBJ2-4; D is possibly TRBD1 (5 bases). Germline CDR1 and CDR2: SNHLY and FYNNEI. The CDR3 runs 16 residues. V lost 2 bases and J 0 bases, leaving 11 bases between the germline ends. The CDR3 here is CASSERGEQAKNIQYF. The CDR3 nucleotides read TGTGCCAGCAGTGAAAGGGGTGAACAAGCCAAAAACATTCAGTACTTC.

The CDR3 here is CASSDFAGRGSPLHF. In DNA, the CDR3 is TGTGCCAGCAGTGACTTTGCAGGACGGGGTTCACCCCTCCACTTT. The V gene is TRBV6-4, the J gene TRBJ1-6; D is uncertain. This CDR3 contains 15 residues. Germline V gene lookup returns CDR1 MRHNA and CDR2 SNTAGT. V lost 1 base to trimming and J lost 9 bases, with 13 bases between them.

The chain joins TRBV4-1 to TRBJ2-7, with 13 bases fitting TRBD2. V shed 3 bases and J 0 bases; nucleotides not matched to a gene: 11. The CDR3 runs 19 residues. In germline, CDR1 is MGHRA, CDR2 YSYEKL. Written as DNA, the CDR3 is TGCGCCAGCAGCCATAAGACCGGGACTAGCGGGACGAGCTCCTACGAGCAGTACTTC. It encodes CASSHKTGTSGTSSYEQYF.

This CDR3 reads CASSLGQSNYGYTF. The CDR3, as DNA: TGTGCCAGCAGCTTGGGACAGTCGAACTATGGCTACACCTTC. The chain links TRBV7-9 to TRBJ1-2, with TRBD1 matching 7 bases. J gave up 2 bases and V 3 bases, and 3 bases lay outside the gene matches. The CDR3 contains 14 residues. Germline CDR1 reads SEHNR; CDR2 reads FQNEAQ (reference sequence).

The rearrangement uses TRBV19 and TRBJ2-6; D not resolved. Germline V CDR1 and CDR2: LNHDA, SQIVND (reference sequence). V was trimmed by 7 bases and J by 0 bases, leaving 4 bases between them. This CDR3 region has 13 residues. CDR3 amino acids: CASTGSGANVLTF. CDR3 DNA: TGTGCCAGTACCGGCTCTGGGGCCAACGTCCTGACTTTC.

The genes are TRBV7-2 and TRBJ2-3; 10 bases agree with TRBD2. This CDR3 region has 17 residues. With V trimmed by 1 base and J by 4 bases, 8 bases remained unmatched. Germline V gene lookup returns CDR1 SGHTA and CDR2 FQGNSA. The DNA of the CDR3 is TGTGCCAGCAGCTTAGGGATTCTAGCGGGAGCCCCAGATACGCAGTATTTT. Translating it yields CASSLGILAGAPDTQYF.

The chain links TRBV18 to TRBJ2-1; 8 bases are a match to TRBD2. J gave up 8 bases and V 4 bases, and 10 bases lay outside the gene matches. The CDR3 is 15 residues long. CDR1 and CDR2 (germline): KGHSH, LQKENI. CDR3 coding DNA: TGTGCCAGCTCACAGAGGGTAGCGGGGTCGGATGAGCAGTTCTTC. Amino acids: CASSQRVAGSDEQFF.